This T cell receptor beta chain was observed in a study of neurological immune-mediated disorders. Time point in this sample: longitudinal time-point 2. Germline V gives CDR1 KGHSH, CDR2 LQKENI. The CDR3 is 13 amino acids. Trimming took 2 bases from V and 3 from J, leaving 8 bases between them. One entry per CDR3 protein results from TCRdb running MiXCR on the 5' RACE reads. The repertoire holds around 50,000 distinct CDR3 sequences, with under 15% as singletons. This clonotype has ten or more counts. The sample comprised PBMCs. V is TRBV18 and J is TRBJ2-7, with D possibly being TRBD1 (6 bases). This clonotype was obtained from a male donor with HTLV-1-associated myelopathy (HAM/TSP). The CDR3 region is CASSPGGYYEQYF. In DNA form, the CDR3 reads TGTGCCAGCTCACCAGGGGGCTACTACGAGCAGTACTTC.